This is a list of T cell receptor beta chains from one sample in a study of identical twins. Each CDR3 protein gets one entry after TCRdb re-called the 5' RACE reads with MiXCR. The repertoire has under 250,000 distinct CDR3 sequences, about 7.5% of them found once; the top ten carry over 5%. These records were also assigned to another study, of yellow fever vaccine responses in identical twins.

The sample consisted of CD8+ T cells sorted from blood. The receptors shown here come from a woman aged 18-29 years in good health. The conserved cysteine and the conserved F or W are not part of the CDR3 here. Fields, in order: V gene, D gene, J gene, CDR3 protein. The D gene is left open where the match is weak.

>TRBV7-9|.|TRBJ2-1
ASSPQGPGKGEQF
>TRBV11-2|.|TRBJ2-5
ASSPFGETQY
>TRBV5-6|.|TRBJ1-2
ASIPAGLWRYGYT
>TRBV15|.|TRBJ1-5
ATSRDRSSNQPQH
>TRBV20-1|.|TRBJ2-1
SVQDGALAYNEQF
>TRBV6-1|TRBD2|TRBJ2-2
ASSGQGGSSGELF
>TRBV12-3/TRBV12-4|TRBD2|TRBJ2-5
ASSTVGLAFQETQY
>TRBV2|.|TRBJ1-2
ASRNWGDT
>TRBV7-9|.|TRBJ2-3
ASSLIGEPGDTQY
>TRBV3-1|TRBD2|TRBJ2-1
ASSHPSSGRAPNEQF
>TRBV27|.|TRBJ1-5
ASSSLDSNQPQH
>TRBV24-1|.|TRBJ2-1
ATSALTPGDEQF